This TCR beta chain was identified during a study of blood T cell repertoires in COVID-19. This table comes from immunoSEQ multiplex PCR, and its TCRdb copy is limited to in-frame clones, with some not included. The profile shows 140,000 or so clones, 65% to 90% of them singletons. Germline V lookup: CDR1 DFQATT, CDR2 SNEGSKA (reference sequence). The CDR3 runs 10 residues. Between the trimmed V and J ends, which lost 6 bases and 10 bases, there was a span of 10 bases. The chain recombines TRBV20-1 with TRBJ2-1, with D perhaps TRBD2 (5 bases). This sequence originates from a man aged 45-60 years with acute or convalescent COVID-19. Specimen: peripheral blood. CDR3 residues: CSANREEQFF. CDR3 bases: TGCAGTGCCAATAGGGAGGAGCAGTTCTTC.